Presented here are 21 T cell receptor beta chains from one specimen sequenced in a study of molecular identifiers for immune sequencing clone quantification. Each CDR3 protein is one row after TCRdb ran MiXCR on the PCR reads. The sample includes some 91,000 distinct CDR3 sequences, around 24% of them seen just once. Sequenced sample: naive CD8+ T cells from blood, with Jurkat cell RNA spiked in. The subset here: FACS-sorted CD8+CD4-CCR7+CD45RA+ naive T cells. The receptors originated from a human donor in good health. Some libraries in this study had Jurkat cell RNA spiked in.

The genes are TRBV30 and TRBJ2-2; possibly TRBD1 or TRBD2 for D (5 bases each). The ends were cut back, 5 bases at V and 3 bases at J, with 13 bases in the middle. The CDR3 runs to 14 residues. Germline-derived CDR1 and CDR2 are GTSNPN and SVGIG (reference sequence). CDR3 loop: CAWDGTVHTGELFF. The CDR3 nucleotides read TGTGCCTGGGACGGGACGGTTCACACCGGGGAGCTGTTTTTT.

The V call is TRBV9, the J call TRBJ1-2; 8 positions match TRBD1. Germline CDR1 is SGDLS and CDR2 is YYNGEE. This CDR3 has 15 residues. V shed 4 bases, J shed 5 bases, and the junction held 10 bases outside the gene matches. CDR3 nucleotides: TGTGCCAGCAGCATCCGGGACAGGTTCTCATATGGCTACACCTTC. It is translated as CASSIRDRFSYGYTF.

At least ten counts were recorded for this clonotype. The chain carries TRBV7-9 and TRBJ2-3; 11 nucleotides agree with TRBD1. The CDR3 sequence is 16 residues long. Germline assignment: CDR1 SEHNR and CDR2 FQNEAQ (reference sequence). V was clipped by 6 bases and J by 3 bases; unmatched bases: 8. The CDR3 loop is CASRGQGDWVTDTQYF. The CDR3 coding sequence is TGTGCCAGCAGGGGACAGGGGGATTGGGTTACAGATACGCAGTATTTT.

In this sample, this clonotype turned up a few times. The CDR3 DNA sequence: TGTGCCAGCTCAATCTCGGTACTAGCGGGGGGAACCTTCCAAGAGACCCAGTACTTC. Translation gives CASSISVLAGGTFQETQYF. The chain links TRBV2 to TRBJ2-5; 12 positions match TRBD2. Germline V gene sequence: CDR1 SNHLY, CDR2 FYNNEI. The CDR3 sequence is 19 residues long. V dropped 8 bases and J dropped 1; count of bases not matched to a gene: 17.

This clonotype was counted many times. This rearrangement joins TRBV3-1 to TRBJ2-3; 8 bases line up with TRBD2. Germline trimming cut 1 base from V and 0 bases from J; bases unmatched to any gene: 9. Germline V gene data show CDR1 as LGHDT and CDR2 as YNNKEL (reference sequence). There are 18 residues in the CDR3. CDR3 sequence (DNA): TGTGCCAGCAGCCAAGGAGCGCCTAGCGGGCTCAGCACAGATACGCAGTATTTT. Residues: CASSQGAPSGLSTDTQYF.

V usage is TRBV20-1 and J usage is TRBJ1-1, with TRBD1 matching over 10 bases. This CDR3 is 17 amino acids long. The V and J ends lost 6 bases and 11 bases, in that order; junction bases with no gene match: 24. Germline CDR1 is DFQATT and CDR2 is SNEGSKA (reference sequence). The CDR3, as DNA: TGCAGTGCAGAGGACAGGGGGAACAAATTTGGGTACCCTGCCGCTTTCTTT. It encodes CSAEDRGNKFGYPAAFF.

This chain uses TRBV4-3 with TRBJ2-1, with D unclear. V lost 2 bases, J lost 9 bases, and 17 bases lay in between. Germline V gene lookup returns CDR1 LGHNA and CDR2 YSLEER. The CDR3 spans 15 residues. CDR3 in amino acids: CASSQNKAGYSEQFF. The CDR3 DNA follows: TGCGCCAGCAGCCAAAATAAGGCAGGATATTCTGAGCAGTTCTTC.

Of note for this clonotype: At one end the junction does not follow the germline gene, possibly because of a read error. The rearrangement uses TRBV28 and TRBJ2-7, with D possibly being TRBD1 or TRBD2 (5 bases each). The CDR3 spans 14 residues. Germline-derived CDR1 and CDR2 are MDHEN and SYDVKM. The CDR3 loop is CASTLVGAWTEPSF. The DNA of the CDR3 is TGTGCCAGCACCCTGGTCGGGGCGTGGACCGAGCCGTCCTTC.

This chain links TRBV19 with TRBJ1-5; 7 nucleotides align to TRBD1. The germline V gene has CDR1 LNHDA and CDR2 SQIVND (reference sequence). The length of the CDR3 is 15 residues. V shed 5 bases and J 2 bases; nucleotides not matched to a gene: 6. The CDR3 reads CASSVVRGGNQPQHF. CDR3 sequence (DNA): TGTGCCAGTAGTGTAGTCAGGGGGGGCAATCAGCCCCAGCATTTT.

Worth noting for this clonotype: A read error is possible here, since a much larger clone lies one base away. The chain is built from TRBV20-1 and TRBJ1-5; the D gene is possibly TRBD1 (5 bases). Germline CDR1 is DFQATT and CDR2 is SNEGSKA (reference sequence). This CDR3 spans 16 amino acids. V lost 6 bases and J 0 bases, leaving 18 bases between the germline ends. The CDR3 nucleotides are TGCAGTGCGGGGGGAGTTGGGTTTGGTAGCAATCAGCCCCAGCATTTT. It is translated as CSAGGVGFGSNQPQHF.

CDR3 sequence reads: CASRLGSYEQYF. In nucleotides, the CDR3 is TGTGCCAGCCGCCTCGGCTCCTACGAGCAGTACTTC. The chain is built from TRBV7-2 and TRBJ2-7, with D unclear. CDR1 and CDR2 from the germline V gene are SGHTA and FQGNSA. The CDR3 contains 12 residues. With 8 bases removed from V and 0 bases from J, the gap between germline ends came to 8 bases.

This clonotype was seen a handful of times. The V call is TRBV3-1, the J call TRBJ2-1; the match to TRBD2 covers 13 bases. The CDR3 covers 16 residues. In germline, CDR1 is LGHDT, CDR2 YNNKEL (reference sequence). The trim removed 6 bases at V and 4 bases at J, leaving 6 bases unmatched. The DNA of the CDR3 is TGTGCCAGCAGTCGACGACTAGCGGGAGGTTACAATGAGCAGTTCTTC. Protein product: CASSRRLAGGYNEQFF.

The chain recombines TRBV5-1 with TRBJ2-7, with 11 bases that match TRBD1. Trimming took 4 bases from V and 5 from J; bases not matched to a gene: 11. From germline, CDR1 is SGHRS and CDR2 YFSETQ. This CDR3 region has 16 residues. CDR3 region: CASSRDRGFLSDEQYF. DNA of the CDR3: TGCGCCAGCAGCCGGGACAGGGGGTTTCTAAGTGACGAGCAGTACTTC.

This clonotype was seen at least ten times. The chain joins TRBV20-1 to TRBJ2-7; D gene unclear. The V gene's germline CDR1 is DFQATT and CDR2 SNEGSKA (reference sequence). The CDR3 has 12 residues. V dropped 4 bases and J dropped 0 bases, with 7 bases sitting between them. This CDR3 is CSATMSSYEQYF. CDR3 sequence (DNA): TGCAGTGCTACTATGAGCTCCTACGAGCAGTACTTC.

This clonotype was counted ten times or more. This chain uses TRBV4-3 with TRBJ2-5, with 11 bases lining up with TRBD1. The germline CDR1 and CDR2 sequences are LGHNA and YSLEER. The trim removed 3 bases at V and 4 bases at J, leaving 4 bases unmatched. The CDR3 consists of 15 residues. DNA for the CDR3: TGCGCCAGCAGCCACGGGACAGGGGGTGGAGAGACCCAGTACTTC. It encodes CASSHGTGGGETQYF.

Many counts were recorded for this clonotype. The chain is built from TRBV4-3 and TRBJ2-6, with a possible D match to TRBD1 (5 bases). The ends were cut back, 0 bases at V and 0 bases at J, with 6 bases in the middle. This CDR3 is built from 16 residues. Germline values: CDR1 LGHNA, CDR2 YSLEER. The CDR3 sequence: CASSQDRASGANVLTF. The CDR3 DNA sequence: TGCGCCAGCAGCCAAGACAGGGCCTCTGGGGCCAACGTCCTGACTTTC.

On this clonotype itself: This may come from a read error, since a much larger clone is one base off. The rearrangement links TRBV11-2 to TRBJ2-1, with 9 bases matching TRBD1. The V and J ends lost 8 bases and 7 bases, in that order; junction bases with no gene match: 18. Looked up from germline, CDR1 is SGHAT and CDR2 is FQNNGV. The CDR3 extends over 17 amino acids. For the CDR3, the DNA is TGTGCCAGCGGCTCGGGACAGGGTATTGGGCTTGGGAATGAGCAGTTCTTC. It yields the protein CASGSGQGIGLGNEQFF.

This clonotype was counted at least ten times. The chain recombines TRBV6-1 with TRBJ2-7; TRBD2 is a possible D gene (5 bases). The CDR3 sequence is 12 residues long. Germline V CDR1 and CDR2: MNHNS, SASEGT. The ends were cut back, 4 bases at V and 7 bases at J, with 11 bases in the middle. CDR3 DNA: TGTGCCAGCAGTGGTCTAGAGGGTGAGCAGTACTTC. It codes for CASSGLEGEQYF.

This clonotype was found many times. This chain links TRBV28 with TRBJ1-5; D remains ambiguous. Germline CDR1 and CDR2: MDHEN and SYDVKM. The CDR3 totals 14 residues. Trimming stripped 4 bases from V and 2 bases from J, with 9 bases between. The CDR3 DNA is TGTGCCAGCAGTTCGACGCTTGGCAATCAGCCCCAGCATTTT. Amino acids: CASSSTLGNQPQHF. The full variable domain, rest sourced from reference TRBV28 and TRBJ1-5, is DVKVTQSSRYLVKRTGEKVFLECVQDMDHENMFWYRQDPGLGLRLIYFSYDVKMKEKGDIPEGYSVSREKKERFSLILESASTNQTSMYLCASSSTLGNQPQHFGDGTRLSIL.

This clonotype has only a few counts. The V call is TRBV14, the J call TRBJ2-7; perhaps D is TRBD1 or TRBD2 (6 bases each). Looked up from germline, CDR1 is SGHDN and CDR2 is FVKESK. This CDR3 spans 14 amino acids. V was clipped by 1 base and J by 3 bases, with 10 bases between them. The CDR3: CASSQGGGIYEQYF. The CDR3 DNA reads TGTGCCAGCAGCCAAGGAGGGGGGATCTACGAGCAGTACTTC.

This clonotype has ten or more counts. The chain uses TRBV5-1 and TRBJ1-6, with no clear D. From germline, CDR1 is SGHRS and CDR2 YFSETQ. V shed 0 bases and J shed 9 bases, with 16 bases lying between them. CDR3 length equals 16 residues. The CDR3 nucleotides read TGCGCCAGCAGCTTGGAAAGACCGTCGGTTATTTCACCCCTCCACTTT. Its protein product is CASSLERPSVISPLHF.